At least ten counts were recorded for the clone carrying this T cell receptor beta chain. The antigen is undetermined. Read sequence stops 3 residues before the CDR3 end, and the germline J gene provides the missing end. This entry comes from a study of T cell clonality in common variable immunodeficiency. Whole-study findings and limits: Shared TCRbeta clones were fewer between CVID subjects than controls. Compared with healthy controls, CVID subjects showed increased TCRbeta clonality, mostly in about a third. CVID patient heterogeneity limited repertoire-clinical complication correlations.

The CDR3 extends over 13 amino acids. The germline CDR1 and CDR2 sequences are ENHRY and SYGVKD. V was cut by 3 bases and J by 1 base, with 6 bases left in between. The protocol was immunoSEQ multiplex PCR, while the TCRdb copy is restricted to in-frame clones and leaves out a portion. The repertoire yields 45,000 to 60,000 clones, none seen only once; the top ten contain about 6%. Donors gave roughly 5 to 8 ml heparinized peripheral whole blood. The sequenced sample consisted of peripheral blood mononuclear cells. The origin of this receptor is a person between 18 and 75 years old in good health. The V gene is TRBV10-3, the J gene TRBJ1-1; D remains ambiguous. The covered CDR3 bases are TGTGCCATCAGTGACGACACGAACACTGAA. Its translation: CAISDDTNTE. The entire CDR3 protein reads CAISDDTNTEAFF.